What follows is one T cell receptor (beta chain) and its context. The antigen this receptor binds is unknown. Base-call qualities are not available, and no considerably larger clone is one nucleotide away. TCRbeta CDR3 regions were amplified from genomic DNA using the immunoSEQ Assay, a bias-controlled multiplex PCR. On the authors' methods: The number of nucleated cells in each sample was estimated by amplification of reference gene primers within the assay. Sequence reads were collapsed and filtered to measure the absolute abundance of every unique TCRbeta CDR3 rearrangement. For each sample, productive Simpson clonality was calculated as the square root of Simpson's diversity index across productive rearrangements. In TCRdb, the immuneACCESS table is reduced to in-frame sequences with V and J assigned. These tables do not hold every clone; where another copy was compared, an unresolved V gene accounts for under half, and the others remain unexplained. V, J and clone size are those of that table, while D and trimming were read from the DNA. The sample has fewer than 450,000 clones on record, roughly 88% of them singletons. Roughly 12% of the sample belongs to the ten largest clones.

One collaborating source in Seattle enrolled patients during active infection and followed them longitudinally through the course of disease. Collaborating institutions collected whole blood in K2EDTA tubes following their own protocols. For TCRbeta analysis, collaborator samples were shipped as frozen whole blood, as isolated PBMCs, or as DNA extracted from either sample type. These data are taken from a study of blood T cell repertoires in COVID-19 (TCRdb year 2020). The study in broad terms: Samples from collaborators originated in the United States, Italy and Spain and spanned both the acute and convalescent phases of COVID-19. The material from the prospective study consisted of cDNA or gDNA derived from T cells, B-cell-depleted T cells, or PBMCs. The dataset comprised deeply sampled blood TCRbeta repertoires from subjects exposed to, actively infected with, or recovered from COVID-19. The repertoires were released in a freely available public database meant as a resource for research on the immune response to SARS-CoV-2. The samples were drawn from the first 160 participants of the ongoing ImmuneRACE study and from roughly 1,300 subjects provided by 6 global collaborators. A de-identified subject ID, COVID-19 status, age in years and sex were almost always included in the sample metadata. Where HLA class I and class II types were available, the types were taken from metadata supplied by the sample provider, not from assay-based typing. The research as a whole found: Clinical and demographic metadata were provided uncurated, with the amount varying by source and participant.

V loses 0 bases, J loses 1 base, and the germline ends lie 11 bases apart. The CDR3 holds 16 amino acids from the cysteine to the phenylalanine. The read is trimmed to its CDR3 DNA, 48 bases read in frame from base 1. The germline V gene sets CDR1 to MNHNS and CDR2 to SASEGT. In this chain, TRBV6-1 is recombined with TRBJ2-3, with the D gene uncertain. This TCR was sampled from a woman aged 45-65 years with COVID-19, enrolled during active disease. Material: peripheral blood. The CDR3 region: CASSEASLAGTDTQYF. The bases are TGTGCCAGCAGTGAAGCCTCCCTGGCGGGCACAGATACGCAGTATTTT.